This T cell receptor (beta chain) came from a study of T cell responses to AZD1222 COVID-19 vaccine. The wider study: Second doses were pooled across both intervals (about 4 or about 12 weeks).

Trimming stripped 9 bases from V and 9 bases from J, with 12 bases between. The CDR3 sequence is 11 residues long. Germline V lookup: CDR1 SNHLY, CDR2 FYNNEI. Assay: immunoSEQ multiplex PCR; the TCRdb copy retains only in-frame clones and omits some. Of over 150,000 clones listed, about 86% are singletons. Regarding the study as a whole: Most donors were white British and more were female, and clonal diversity was possibly underestimated. Nearly half of spike-specific TCRs reportedly go after variant regions that carry no mutations.

For this clone: Its antigen is currently unknown.

Source: peripheral blood, taken on day 0 of AZD1222 vaccination. The chain recombines TRBV2 with TRBJ2-1; no definite D call. The receptor comes from an adult in good health. CDR3 sequence reads: CARNLFGEQFF. CDR3 coding DNA: TGTGCCAGGAACCTATTCGGTGAGCAGTTCTTC.